Listed below are T cell receptor beta chains from one sample, sequenced in a study of Ad26.COV2.S vaccination and SARS-CoV-2 variants. Some clones are missing from TCRdb's copy, which holds only in-frame ones; the method was immunoSEQ multiplex PCR. The sample shows about 680,000 clones, 89% of them seen only once. The sequencing used peripheral blood, collected in a trial of Ad26.COV2.S vaccine versus placebo. These receptor sequences come from a person aged 18 to 65 who received the Ad26.COV2.S COVID-19 vaccine or a placebo. The CDR3 runs from the conserved cysteine through the conserved F or W. The D gene is left open where the match is weak. Size tells how often a clone was seen (once, few, many) or the class of an expanded clone, and some rows leave it out.

cdr3_aa cdr3_nt j_call v_call d_call clone_size
CASSQQGSAAKLFF TGTGCCAGCAGCCAGCAGGGGAGCGCGGCAAAACTGTTTTTT TRBJ1-4 TRBV3-1/TRBV3-2 . .
CASSPETGGGYEQYF TGTGCCAGCTCACCAGAGACAGGGGGCGGGTACGAGCAGTACTTC TRBJ2-7 TRBV18 TRBD1 .
CASSVDGNYGYTF TGTGCCAGCAGCGTGGACGGGAACTATGGCTACACCTTC TRBJ1-2 TRBV5-4 . .
CASSIGSPGINEQFF TGTGCCAGTAGTATAGGGTCCCCAGGGATCAATGAGCAGTTCTTC TRBJ2-1 TRBV19 . once
CASRLAGGSQETQYF TGTGCCAGCAGACTAGCGGGGGGTTCTCAAGAGACCCAGTACTTC TRBJ2-5 TRBV2 TRBD2 .
CASSPGTAHTYGYTF TGTGCCAGCAGCCCCGGGACAGCCCATACCTATGGCTACACCTTC TRBJ1-2 TRBV5-6 TRBD1 .
CAISDAAGVQPQHF TGTGCCATCAGTGATGCTGCAGGGGTTCAGCCCCAGCATTTT TRBJ1-5 TRBV10-3 . .
CAWSAGGGYTF TGTGCCTGGAGTGCGGGGGGTGGCTACACCTTC TRBJ1-2 TRBV30 . .
CAWGTFGYEQFF TGTGCCTGGGGTACCTTCGGGTATGAGCAGTTCTTC TRBJ2-1 TRBV30 . .
CASSLLAGFAGELFF TGCGCCAGCAGCTTGTTAGCGGGGTTTGCCGGGGAGCTGTTTTTT TRBJ2-2 TRBV5-1 TRBD2 .
CASSLGGGNEQFF TGTGCCAGCAGCTTAGGAGGTGGCAATGAGCAGTTCTTC TRBJ2-1 TRBV7-9 . .
CASSSTQAYYTEAFF TGTGCCAGCAGCTCTACCCAGGCGTATTACACTGAAGCTTTCTTT TRBJ1-1 TRBV5-6 . .
CASSIRAEGTQYF TGTGCCAGTAGTATAAGGGCTGAGGGGACCCAGTACTTC TRBJ2-5 TRBV19 . .
CASRFLGTVPNTQYF TGTGCCAGCAGATTTCTGGGCACAGTCCCGAATACGCAGTATTTT TRBJ2-3 TRBV11-2 . .
CASSLVGGAGMNTEAFF TGCGCCAGCAGCTTGGTAGGGGGCGCAGGGATGAACACTGAAGCTTTCTTT TRBJ1-1 TRBV5-1 TRBD1 .
CASSQGVAGASTDTQYF TGTGCCAGCAGCCAAGGGGTAGCGGGGGCTAGCACAGATACGCAGTATTTT TRBJ2-3 TRBV11-3 TRBD2 .
CASSQDTGTGNEKLFF TGCGCCAGCAGCCAAGACACCGGGACAGGAAATGAAAAACTGTTTTTT TRBJ1-4 TRBV4-3 TRBD1 .
CASSKGGANTEAFF TGTGCCAGCAGCAAAGGGGGGGCCAACACTGAAGCTTTCTTT TRBJ1-1 TRBV7-2 . once
CASSMGQAWEPQHF TGTGCCAGTAGTATGGGACAGGCGTGGGAGCCCCAGCATTTT TRBJ1-5 TRBV19 TRBD1 few
CASSPGQGASYEQYF TGTGCCAGCTCACCAGGACAGGGAGCCTCCTACGAGCAGTACTTC TRBJ2-7 TRBV18 TRBD1 .
CASRDGHEKLFF TGTGCCAGCCGGGACGGGCATGAAAAACTGTTTTTT TRBJ1-4 TRBV19 . .
CASSTSGSYNEQFF TGTGCCAGTAGTACTAGCGGCTCCTACAATGAGCAGTTCTTC TRBJ2-1 TRBV19 TRBD2 .
CASSPPSGGDSEQFF TGTGCCAGCTCACCACCCTCTGGGGGAGATTCTGAGCAGTTCTTC TRBJ2-1 TRBV18 . once
CASSLGQGGTYEQYF TGTGCCAGCAGCTTAGGGCAGGGGGGCACCTACGAGCAGTACTTC TRBJ2-7 TRBV7-9 . .
CASTPGQNSGANVLTF TGTGCCAGTACCCCGGGACAGAACTCTGGGGCCAACGTCCTGACTTTC TRBJ2-6 TRBV19 TRBD1 .
CASSQFGSTEAFF TGTGCCAGCAGCCAATTTGGAAGCACTGAAGCTTTCTTT TRBJ1-1 TRBV3-1/TRBV3-2 . .
CASSPLPTDANTGELFF TGCGCCAGCAGCCCCCTACCGACAGACGCGAACACCGGGGAGCTGTTTTTT TRBJ2-2 TRBV5-1 . .
CASSTTPAVQETQYF TGTGCCAGCTCAACCACCCCAGCAGTACAAGAGACCCAGTACTTC TRBJ2-5 TRBV6-5 . .
CASSPWTSGSNEQFF TGTGCCAGCAGCCCCTGGACTAGCGGGAGCAATGAGCAGTTCTTC TRBJ2-1 TRBV7-2 TRBD2 .
CATMNTEAFF TGTGCCACCATGAACACTGAAGCTTTCTTT TRBJ1-1 TRBV24-1 . .
CASSLSPASYGYTF TGTGCCAGCAGTTTATCGCCAGCGTCATATGGCTACACCTTC TRBJ1-2 TRBV27 . few
CASSLGGSSYNSPLHF TGTGCCAGCAGCTTGGGGGGGAGCTCCTATAATTCACCCCTCCACTTT TRBJ1-6 TRBV5-6 . .
CSVAPGQGIWGTGELFF TGCAGCGTTGCTCCGGGACAGGGTATCTGGGGGACCGGGGAGCTGTTTTTT TRBJ2-2 TRBV29-1 TRBD1 .
CASSQGGSYEQYF TGTGCCAGCAGCCAAGGGGGATCTTACGAGCAGTACTTC TRBJ2-7 TRBV4-2 . few
CASSQDRGQTPRQGGYTF TGCGCCAGCAGCCAAGATCGCGGACAGACGCCCCGTCAAGGGGGCTACACCTTC TRBJ1-2 TRBV4-1 . .
CASSPGVVKNIQYF TGTGCCAGCAGCCCCGGGGTGGTCAAAAACATTCAGTACTTC TRBJ2-4 TRBV7-9 . .
CASSFTGTSGSYNEQFF TGTGCCAGCAGCTTCACCGGGACTAGCGGCTCCTACAATGAGCAGTTCTTC TRBJ2-1 TRBV7-9 TRBD2 .
CSARRFTEAFF TGCAGTGCTCGACGTTTCACTGAAGCTTTCTTT TRBJ1-1 TRBV20-1 . .
CASSLEAAASSYNSPLHF TGTGCCAGCAGCTTAGAGGCGGCAGCGAGCTCCTATAATTCACCCCTCCACTTT TRBJ1-6 TRBV7-2 . .
CASSFLSGAYEQYF TGTGCCAGCAGTTTCCTAAGCGGGGCCTACGAGCAGTACTTC TRBJ2-7 TRBV28 TRBD2 .
CASSEGQGARNEQFF TGTGCCAGCAGTGAGGGACAGGGGGCTCGCAATGAGCAGTTCTTC TRBJ2-1 TRBV6-4 TRBD1 .
CASSLDATARSSYNSPLHF TGTGCCAGCAGCTTAGACGCGACAGCAAGGAGCTCCTATAATTCACCCCTCCACTTT TRBJ1-6 TRBV7-2 . .
CASSLGRQGIYGYTF TGTGCCAGCAGCCTGGGGCGACAGGGGATTTATGGCTACACCTTC TRBJ1-2 TRBV5-4 TRBD1 .
CASSESLYQPQHF TGTGCCAGCAGTGAGTCCTTGTATCAGCCCCAGCATTTT TRBJ1-5 TRBV6-1 . .
CASSPQGRPDSPLHF TGTGCCAGCAGCCCACAGGGAAGGCCCGATTCACCCCTCCACTTT TRBJ1-6 TRBV5-4 . .
CASRGQQRGYTF TGTGCCAGTAGGGGACAGCAGCGTGGCTACACCTTC TRBJ1-2 TRBV19 TRBD1 .
CASSPAVGGTFYEQYF TGTGCCAGCAGCCCCGCCGTCGGGGGGACGTTCTACGAGCAGTACTTC TRBJ2-7 TRBV7-8 TRBD2 .